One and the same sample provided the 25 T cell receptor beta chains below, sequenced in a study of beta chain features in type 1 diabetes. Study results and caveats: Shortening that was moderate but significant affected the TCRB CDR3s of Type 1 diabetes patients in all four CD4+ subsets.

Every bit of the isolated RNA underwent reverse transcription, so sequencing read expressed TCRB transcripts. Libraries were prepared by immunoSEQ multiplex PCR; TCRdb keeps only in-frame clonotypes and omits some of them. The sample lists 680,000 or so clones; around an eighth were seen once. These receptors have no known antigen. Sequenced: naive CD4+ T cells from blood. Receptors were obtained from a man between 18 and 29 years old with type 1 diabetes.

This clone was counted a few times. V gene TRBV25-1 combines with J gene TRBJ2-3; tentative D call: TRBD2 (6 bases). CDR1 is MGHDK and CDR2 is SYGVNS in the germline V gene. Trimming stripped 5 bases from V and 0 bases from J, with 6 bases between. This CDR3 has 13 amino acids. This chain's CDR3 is CASSSGSTDTQYF. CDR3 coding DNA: TGTGCCAGCAGTAGCGGGAGCACAGATACGCAGTATTTT. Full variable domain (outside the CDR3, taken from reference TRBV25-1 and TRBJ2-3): EADIYQTPRYLVIGTGKKITLECSQTMGHDKMYWYQQDPGMELHLIHYSYGVNSTEKGDLSSESTVSRIRTEHFPLTLESARPSHTSQYLCASSSGSTDTQYFGPGTRLTVL.

The DNA for the CDR3 is TGCGCCAGCAGGCCTGACCTTGATTTCTATGGCTACACCTTC. Amino acid sequence: CASRPDLDFYGYTF. The chain combines TRBV5-1 with TRBJ1-2; D not resolved. Germline-derived CDR1 and CDR2 are SGHRS and YFSETQ. V dropped 5 bases and J dropped 4 bases, with 15 bases sitting between them. This CDR3 has 14 residues.

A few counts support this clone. The CDR3 DNA reads TGTGCCTGGAGCCTAGGAAGGGGGGCCCTCTCTGGAAACACCATATATTTT. It codes for CAWSLGRGALSGNTIYF. V usage is TRBV30 and J usage is TRBJ1-3; a possible D gene is TRBD1 (6 bases). Trimming removed 3 bases at V and 0 bases at J, with 18 bases between. The CDR3 is made up of 17 amino acids. Germline loops: CDR1 GTSNPN, CDR2 SVGIG (reference sequence). The full variable domain, its missing parts supplied by reference TRBV30 and TRBJ1-3, is SQTIHQWPATLVQPVGSPLSLECTVEGTSNPNLYWYRQAAGRGLQLLFYSVGIGQISSEVPQNLSASRPQDRQFILSSKKLLLSDSGFYLCAWSLGRGALSGNTIYFGEGSWLTVV.

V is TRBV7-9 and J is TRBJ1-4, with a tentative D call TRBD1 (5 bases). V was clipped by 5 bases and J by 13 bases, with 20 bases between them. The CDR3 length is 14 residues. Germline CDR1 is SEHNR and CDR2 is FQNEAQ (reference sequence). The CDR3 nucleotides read TGTGCCAGCAGCCTCGAAGGGACGGGGCAAAGACTGTTTTTT. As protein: CASSLEGTGQRLFF.

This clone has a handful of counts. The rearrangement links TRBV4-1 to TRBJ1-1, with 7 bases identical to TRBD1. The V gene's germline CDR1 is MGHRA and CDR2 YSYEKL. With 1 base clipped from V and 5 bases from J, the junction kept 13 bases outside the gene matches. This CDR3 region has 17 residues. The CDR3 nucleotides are TGCGCCAGCAGCCAAGTGAAGAGGGGGCACAATGGGACTGAAGCTTTCTTT. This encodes CASSQVKRGHNGTEAFF.

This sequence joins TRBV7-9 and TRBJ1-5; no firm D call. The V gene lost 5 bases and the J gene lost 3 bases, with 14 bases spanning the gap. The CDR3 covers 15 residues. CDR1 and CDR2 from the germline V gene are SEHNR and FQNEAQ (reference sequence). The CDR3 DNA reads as TGTGCCAGCAGCAAAAGTATGGGTTACAATCAGCCCCAGCATTTT. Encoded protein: CASSKSMGYNQPQHF.

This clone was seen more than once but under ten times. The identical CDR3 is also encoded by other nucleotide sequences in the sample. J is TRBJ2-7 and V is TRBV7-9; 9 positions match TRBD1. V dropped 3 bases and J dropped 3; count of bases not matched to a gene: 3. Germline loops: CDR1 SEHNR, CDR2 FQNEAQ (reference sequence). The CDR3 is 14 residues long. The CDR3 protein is CASSLWDRDYEQYF. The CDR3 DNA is TGTGCCAGCAGCTTGTGGGACAGGGACTACGAGCAGTACTTC.

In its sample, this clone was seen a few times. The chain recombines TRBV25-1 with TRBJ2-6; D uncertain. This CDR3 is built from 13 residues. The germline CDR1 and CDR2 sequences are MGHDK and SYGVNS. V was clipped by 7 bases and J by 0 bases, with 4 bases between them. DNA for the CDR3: TGTGCCAGCACCAACTCTGGGGCCAACGTCCTGACTTTC. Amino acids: CASTNSGANVLTF. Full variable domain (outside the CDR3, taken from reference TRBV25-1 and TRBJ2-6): EADIYQTPRYLVIGTGKKITLECSQTMGHDKMYWYQQDPGMELHLIHYSYGVNSTEKGDLSSESTVSRIRTEHFPLTLESARPSHTSQYLCASTNSGANVLTFGAGSRLTVL.

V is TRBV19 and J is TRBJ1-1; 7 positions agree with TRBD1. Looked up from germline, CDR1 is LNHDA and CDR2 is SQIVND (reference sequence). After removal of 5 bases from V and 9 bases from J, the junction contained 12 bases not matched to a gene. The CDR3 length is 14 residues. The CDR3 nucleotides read TGTGCCAGTAGTTCTCAGACAGGGTCGGTTCAAGCTTTCTTT. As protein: CASSSQTGSVQAFF.

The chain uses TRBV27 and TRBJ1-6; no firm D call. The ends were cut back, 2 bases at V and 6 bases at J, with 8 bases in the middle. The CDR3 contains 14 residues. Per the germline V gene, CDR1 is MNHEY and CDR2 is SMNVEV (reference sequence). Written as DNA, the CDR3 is TGTGCCAGCAGTTTAGGGCCGATTAATTCACCCCTCCACTTT. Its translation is CASSLGPINSPLHF.

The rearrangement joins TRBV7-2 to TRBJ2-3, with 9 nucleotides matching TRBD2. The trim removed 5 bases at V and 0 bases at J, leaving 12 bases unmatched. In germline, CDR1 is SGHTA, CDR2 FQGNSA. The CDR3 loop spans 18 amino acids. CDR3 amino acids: CASSQEESGGLSTDTQYF. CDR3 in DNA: TGTGCCAGCAGCCAGGAGGAGAGCGGGGGGCTTAGCACAGATACGCAGTATTTT.

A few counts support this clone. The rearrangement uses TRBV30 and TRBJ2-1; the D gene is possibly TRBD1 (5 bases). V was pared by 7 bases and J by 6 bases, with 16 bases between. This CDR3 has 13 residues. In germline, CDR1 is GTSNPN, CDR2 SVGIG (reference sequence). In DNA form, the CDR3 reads TGTGCCTTAGGAAAGGGGATTGGCAATGAGCAGTTCTTC. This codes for CALGKGIGNEQFF.

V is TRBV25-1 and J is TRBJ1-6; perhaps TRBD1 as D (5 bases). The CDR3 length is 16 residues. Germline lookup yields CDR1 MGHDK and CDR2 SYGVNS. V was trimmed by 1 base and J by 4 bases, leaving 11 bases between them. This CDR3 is CASSELGVGYNSPLHF. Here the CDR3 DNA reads TGTGCCAGCAGTGAATTAGGGGTGGGGTATAATTCACCCCTCCACTTT. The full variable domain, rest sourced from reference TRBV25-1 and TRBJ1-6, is EADIYQTPRYLVIGTGKKITLECSQTMGHDKMYWYQQDPGMELHLIHYSYGVNSTEKGDLSSESTVSRIRTEHFPLTLESARPSHTSQYLCASSELGVGYNSPLHFGNGTRLTVT.

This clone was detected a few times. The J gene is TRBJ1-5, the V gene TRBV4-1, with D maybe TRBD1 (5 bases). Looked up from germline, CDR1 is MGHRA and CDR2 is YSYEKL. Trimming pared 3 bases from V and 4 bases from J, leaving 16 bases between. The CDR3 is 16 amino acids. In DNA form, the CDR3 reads TGCGCCAGCAGCCAGCCCCGCGGACACTATAATCAGCCCCAGCATTTT. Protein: CASSQPRGHYNQPQHF.

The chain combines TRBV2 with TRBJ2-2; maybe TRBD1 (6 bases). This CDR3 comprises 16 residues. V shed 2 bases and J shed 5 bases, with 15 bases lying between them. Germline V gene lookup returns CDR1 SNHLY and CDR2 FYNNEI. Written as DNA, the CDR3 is TGTGCCAGCAGTGAAACTTCCCAGGGGAGTACCGGGGAGCTGTTTTTT. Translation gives CASSETSQGSTGELFF.

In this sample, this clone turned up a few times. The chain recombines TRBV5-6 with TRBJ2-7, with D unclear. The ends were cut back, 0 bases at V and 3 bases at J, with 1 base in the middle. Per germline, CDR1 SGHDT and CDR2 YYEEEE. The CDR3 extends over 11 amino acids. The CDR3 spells CASSLDYEQYF. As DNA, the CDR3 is TGTGCCAGCAGCTTGGACTACGAGCAGTACTTC.

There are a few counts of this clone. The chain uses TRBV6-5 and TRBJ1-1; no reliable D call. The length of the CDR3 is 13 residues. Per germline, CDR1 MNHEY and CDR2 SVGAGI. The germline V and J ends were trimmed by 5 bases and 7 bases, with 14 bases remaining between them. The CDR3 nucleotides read TGTGCCAGCAGTAACTATTTCTGGGATGAAGCTTTCTTT. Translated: CASSNYFWDEAFF.

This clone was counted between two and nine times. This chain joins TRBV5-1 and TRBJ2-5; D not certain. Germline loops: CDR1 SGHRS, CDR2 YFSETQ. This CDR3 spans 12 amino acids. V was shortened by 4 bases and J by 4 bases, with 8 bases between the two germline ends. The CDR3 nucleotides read TGCGCCAGCAGCGGACCCTCAGAGACCCAGTACTTC. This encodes CASSGPSETQYF.

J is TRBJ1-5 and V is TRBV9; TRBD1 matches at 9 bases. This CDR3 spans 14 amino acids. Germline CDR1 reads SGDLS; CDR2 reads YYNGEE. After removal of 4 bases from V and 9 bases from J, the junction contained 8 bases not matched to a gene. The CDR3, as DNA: TGTGCCAGCAGCCCAGACAGGGGGATATGGCCCCAGCATTTT. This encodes CASSPDRGIWPQHF.

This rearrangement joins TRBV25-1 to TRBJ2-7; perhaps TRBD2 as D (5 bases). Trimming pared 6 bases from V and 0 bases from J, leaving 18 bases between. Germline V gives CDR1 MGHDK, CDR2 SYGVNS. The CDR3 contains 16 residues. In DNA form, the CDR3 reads TGTGCCAGCAGCGATAACCCGGGGAAAGGCTCCTACGAGCAGTACTTC. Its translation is CASSDNPGKGSYEQYF.

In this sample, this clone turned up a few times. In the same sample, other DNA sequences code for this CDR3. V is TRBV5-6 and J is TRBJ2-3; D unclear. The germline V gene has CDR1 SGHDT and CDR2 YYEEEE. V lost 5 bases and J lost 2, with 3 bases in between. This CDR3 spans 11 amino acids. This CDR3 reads CASSYTDTQYF. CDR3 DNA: TGTGCCAGCAGTTACACAGATACGCAGTATTTT.

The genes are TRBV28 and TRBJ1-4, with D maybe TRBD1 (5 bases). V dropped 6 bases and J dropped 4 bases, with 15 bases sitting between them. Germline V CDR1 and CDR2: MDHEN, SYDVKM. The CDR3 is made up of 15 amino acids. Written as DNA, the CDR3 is TGTGCCAGCAGCCTACCGGGACGAGTTAATGAAAAACTGTTTTTT. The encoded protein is CASSLPGRVNEKLFF.

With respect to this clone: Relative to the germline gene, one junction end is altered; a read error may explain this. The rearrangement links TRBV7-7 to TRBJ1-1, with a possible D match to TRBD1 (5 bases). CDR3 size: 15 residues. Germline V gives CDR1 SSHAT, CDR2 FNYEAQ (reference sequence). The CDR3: CASSPNGAGRGEAFF. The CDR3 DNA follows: TGTGCTAGCAGCCCAAATGGGGCGGGACGGGGTGAAGCTTTCTTT.

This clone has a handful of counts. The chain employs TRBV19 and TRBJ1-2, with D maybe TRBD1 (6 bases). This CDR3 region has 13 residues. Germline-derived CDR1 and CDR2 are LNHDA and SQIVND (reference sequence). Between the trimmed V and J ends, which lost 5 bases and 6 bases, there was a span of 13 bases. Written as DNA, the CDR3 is TGTGCCAGTAGTCAGGGCAGGGGCGATGGCTACACCTTC. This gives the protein CASSQGRGDGYTF.

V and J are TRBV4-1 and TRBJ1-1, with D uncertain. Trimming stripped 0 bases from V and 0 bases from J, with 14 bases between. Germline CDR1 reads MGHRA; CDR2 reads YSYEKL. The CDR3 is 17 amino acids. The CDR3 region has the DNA TGCGCCAGCAGCCAAGATCCATGGGGAGGTATGAACACTGAAGCTTTCTTT. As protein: CASSQDPWGGMNTEAFF.